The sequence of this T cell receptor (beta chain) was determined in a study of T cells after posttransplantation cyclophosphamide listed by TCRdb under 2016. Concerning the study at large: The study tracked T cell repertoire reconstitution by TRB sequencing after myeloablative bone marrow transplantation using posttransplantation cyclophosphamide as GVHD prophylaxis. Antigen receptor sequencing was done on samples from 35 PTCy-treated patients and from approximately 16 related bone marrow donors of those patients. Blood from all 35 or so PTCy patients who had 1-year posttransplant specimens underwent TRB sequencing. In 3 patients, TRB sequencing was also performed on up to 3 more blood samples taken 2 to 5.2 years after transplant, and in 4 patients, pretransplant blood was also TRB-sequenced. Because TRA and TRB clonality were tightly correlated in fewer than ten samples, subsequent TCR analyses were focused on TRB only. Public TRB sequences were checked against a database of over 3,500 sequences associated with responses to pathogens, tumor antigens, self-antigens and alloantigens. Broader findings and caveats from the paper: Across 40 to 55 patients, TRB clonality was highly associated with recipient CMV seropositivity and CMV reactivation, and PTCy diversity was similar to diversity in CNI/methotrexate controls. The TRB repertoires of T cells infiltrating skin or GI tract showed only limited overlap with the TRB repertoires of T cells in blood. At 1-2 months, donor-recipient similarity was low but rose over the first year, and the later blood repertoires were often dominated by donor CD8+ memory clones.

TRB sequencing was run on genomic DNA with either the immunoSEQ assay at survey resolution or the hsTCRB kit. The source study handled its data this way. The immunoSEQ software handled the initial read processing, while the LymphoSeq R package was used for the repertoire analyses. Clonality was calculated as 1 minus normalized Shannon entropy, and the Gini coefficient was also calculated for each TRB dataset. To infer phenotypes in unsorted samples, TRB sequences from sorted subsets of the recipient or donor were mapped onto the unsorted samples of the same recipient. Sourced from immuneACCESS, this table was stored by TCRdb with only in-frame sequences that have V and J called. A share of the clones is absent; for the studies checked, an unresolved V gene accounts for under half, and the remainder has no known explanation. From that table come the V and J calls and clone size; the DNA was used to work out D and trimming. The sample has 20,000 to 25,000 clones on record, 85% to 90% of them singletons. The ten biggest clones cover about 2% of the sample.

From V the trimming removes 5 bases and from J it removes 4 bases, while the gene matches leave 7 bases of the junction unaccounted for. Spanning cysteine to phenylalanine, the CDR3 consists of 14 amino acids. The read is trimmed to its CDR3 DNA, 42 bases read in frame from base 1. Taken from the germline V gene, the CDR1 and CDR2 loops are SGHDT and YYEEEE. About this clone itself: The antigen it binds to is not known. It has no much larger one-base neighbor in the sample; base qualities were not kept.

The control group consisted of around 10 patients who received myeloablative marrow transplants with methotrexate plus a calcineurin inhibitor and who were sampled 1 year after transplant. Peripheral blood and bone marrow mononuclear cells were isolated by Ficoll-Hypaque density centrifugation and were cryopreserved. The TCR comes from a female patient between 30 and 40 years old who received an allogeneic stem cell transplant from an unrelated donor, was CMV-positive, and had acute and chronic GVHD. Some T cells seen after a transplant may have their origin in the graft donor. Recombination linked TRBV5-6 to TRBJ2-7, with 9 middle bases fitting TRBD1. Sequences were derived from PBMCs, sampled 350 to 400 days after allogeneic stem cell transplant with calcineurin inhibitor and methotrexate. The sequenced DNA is TGTGCCAGCAGTCTCTCGGGACAGGGTTACGAGCAGTACTTC. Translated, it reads CASSLSGQGYEQYF.